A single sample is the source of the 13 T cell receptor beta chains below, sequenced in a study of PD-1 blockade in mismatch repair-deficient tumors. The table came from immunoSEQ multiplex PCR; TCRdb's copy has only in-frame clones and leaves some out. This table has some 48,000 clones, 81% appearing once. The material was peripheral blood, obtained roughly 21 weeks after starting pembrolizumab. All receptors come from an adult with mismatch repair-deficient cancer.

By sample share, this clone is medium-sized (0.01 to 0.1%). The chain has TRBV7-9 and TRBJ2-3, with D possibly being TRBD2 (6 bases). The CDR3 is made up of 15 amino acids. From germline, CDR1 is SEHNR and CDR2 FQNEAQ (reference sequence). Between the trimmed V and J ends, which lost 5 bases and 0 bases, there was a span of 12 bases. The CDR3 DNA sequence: TGTGCCAGCAGCCTAAGCGGGTCTAGCACAGATACGCAGTATTTT. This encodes CASSLSGSSTDTQYF.

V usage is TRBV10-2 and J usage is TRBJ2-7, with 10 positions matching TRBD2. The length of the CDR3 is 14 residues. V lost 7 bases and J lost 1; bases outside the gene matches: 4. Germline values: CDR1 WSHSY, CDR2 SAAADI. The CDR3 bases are TGCGCCAGCAAAACGACTAGCGGGTCCTACGAGCAGTACTTC. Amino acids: CASKTTSGSYEQYF.

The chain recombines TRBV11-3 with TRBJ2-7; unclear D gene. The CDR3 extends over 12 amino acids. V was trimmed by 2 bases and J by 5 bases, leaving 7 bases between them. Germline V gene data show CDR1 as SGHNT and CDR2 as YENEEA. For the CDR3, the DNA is TGTGCCAGCAGCTTAATCAGCGACGAGCAGTACTTC. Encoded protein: CASSLISDEQYF.

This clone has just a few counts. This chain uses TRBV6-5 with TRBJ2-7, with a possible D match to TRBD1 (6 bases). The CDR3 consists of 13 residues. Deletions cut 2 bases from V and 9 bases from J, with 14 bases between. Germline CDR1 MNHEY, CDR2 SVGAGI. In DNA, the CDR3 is TGTGCCAGCAGTTACCCCGGACAGTCAGGGCAGTACTTC. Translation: CASSYPGQSGQYF.

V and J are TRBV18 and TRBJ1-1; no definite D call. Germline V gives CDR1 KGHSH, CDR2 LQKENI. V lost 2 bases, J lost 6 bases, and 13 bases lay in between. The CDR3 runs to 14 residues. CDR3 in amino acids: CASSPGVSAAEAFF. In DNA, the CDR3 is TGTGCCAGCTCACCAGGGGTGTCCGCCGCTGAAGCTTTCTTT.

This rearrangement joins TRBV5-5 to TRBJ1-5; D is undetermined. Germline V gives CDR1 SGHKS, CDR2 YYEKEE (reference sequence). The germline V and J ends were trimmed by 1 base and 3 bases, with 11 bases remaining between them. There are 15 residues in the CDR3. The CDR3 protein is CASSLFSENNQPQHF. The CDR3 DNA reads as TGTGCCAGCAGCTTGTTTTCGGAGAACAATCAGCCCCAGCATTTT.

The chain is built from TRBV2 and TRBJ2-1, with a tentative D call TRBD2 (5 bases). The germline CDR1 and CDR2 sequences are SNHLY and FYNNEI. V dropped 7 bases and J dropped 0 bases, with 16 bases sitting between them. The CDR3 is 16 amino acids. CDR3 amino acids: CASTEPGMSSYNEQFF. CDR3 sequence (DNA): TGTGCCAGCACCGAGCCCGGGATGAGCTCCTACAATGAGCAGTTCTTC.

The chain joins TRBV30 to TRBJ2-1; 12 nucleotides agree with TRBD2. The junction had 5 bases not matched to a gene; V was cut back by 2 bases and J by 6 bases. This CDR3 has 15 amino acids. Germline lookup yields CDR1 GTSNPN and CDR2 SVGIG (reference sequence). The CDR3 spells CAWSPGLAGPNEQFF. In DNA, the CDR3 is TGTGCCTGGAGTCCGGGACTAGCGGGCCCCAATGAGCAGTTCTTC.

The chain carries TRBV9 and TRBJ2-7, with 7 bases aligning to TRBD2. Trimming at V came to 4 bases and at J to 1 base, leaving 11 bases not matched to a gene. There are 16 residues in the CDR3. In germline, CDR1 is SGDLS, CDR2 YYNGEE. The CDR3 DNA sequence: TGTGCCAGCAGCACCACATTAGCGGGCGGTTCCTACGAGCAGTACTTC. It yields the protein CASSTTLAGGSYEQYF. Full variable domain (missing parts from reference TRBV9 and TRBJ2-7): DSGVTQTPKHLITATGQRVTLRCSPRSGDLSVYWYQQSLDQGLQFLIQYYNGEERAKGNILERFSAQQFPDLHSELNLSSLELGDSALYFCASSTTLAGGSYEQYFGPGTRLTVT.

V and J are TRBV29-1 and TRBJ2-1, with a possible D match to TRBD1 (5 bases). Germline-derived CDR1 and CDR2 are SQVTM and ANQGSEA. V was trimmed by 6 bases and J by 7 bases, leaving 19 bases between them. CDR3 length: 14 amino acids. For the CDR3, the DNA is TGCAGCGTCGGAGTGAGACAGCAGACTAATGAGCAGTTCTTC. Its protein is CSVGVRQQTNEQFF.

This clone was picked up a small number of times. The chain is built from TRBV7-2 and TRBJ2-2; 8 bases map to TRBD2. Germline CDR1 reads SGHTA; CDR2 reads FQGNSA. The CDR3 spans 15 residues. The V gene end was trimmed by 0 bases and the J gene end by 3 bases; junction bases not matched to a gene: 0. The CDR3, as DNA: TGTGCCAGCAGCTTAGCTAGCGGGGACACCGGGGAGCTGTTTTTT. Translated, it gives CASSLASGDTGELFF.

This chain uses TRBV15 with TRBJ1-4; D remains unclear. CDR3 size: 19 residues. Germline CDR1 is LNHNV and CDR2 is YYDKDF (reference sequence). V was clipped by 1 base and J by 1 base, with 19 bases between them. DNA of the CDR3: TGTGCCACCAGCAGAGGTCAGAGATGGGATTCGGGAACTAATGAAAAACTGTTTTTT. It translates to CATSRGQRWDSGTNEKLFF.

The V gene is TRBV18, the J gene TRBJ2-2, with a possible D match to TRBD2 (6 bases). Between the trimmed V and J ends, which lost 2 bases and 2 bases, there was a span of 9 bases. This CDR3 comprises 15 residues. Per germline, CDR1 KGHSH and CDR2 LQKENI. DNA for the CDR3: TGTGCCAGCTCACCAGGGCGGGACAACACCGGGGAGCTGTTTTTT. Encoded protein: CASSPGRDNTGELFF.